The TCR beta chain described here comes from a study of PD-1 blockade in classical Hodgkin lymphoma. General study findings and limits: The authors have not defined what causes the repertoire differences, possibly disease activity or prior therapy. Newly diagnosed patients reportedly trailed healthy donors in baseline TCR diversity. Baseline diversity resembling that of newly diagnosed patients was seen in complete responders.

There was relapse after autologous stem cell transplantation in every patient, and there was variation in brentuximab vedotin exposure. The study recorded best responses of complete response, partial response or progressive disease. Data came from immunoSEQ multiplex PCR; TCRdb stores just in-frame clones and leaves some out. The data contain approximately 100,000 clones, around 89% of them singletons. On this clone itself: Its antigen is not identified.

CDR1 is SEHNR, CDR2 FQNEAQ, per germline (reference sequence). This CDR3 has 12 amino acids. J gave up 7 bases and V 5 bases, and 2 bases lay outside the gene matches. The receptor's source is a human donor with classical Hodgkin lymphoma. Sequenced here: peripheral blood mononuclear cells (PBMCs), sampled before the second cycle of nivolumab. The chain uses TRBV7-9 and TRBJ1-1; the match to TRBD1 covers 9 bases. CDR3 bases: TGTGCCAGCAGCCAGACAGGGGGTGAAGCTTTCTTT. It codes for CASSQTGGEAFF.